This is a list of T cell receptor beta chains from one sample in a study of blood T cell repertoires in COVID-19. Here immunoSEQ multiplex PCR was the method, and the copy in TCRdb shows in-frame clones only, minus some. The sample gives around 55,000 clones, about nine tenths of which show up once; 3.5% to 4% is in the top ten. Sequenced input: peripheral blood. These receptors were collected from a man in his forties with COVID-19, enrolled during active disease. CDR3s include the opening cysteine and the closing phenylalanine or tryptophan. D genes are given only for firm matches. Size is omitted from some rows. Given values are once, few, many or a class for expanded clones.

NA	TRBJ2-2	NA	TRBV11-2	TGTGCCAGCAGCTACAGTGGGAACACCGGGGAGCTGTTTTTT	CASSYSGNTGELFF
once	TRBJ2-3	NA	TRBV3-1/TRBV3-2	TGTGCCAGCAGCCAACGTCTAGGCGGGCAGTATTTT	CASSQRLGGQYF
NA	TRBJ2-2	NA	TRBV9	TGTGCCAGCAGCGCCCTAGAAGGCGGGGAGCTGTTTTTT	CASSALEGGELFF
NA	TRBJ2-7	TRBD2	TRBV11-3	TGTGCCAGCAGCTTATTCGGGGGGGCCTACGAGCAGTACTTC	CASSLFGGAYEQYF
few	TRBJ2-3	NA	TRBV10-3	TGTGCCATCAGTGAGGGTAGACAGCATAGCACAGATACGCAGTATTTT	CAISEGRQHSTDTQYF
NA	TRBJ1-2	NA	TRBV28	TGTGCCAGCACCTCGGTAAATAACTATGGCTACACCTTC	CASTSVNNYGYTF
few	TRBJ1-1	TRBD1	TRBV7-8	TGTGCCAGCAGCCGCCTAACCGGGACAGAGAACACTGAAGCTTTCTTT	CASSRLTGTENTEAFF
NA	TRBJ2-3	NA	TRBV10-3	TGTGCCATCAGTGAGTCTGGCACAACAGATACGCAGTATTTT	CAISESGTTDTQYF
once	TRBJ1-3	TRBD1	TRBV10-2	TGCGCCAGCAGTCCGGGACAGGGATCCACTACCTCTGGAAACACCATATATTTT	CASSPGQGSTTSGNTIYF
NA	TRBJ2-5	NA	TRBV12-3/TRBV12-4	TGTGCCAGCAGCTTACAGGGAGGGGAGACCCAGTACTTC	CASSLQGGETQYF
few	TRBJ1-5	NA	TRBV5-1	TGCGCCAGCAGCTTGGGGCCCCAGGGGATCCATGGCAATCAGCCCCAGCATTTT	CASSLGPQGIHGNQPQHF
NA	TRBJ2-1	NA	TRBV7-9	TGTGCCAGCAGCTTGACACAGGGACTACTTGGTGAGCAGTTCTTC	CASSLTQGLLGEQFF
NA	TRBJ2-7	NA	TRBV28	TGTGCCAGCAGTTTAGCGACAGCCTACGAGCAGTACTTC	CASSLATAYEQYF
NA	TRBJ1-6	TRBD1	TRBV7-9	TGTGCCAGCAGCGCGGGACAGGGTGGCTCTTCACCCCTCCACTTT	CASSAGQGGSSPLHF
NA	TRBJ1-2	TRBD1	TRBV7-6	TGTGCCAGCAGCCTTCAGCAGGTTGGGGGAACAGGGGTCTATGGCTACACCTTC	CASSLQQVGGTGVYGYTF
NA	TRBJ2-1	TRBD1	TRBV7-6	TGTGCCAGCAGCTTGCGACAGGGGCTGAGGGATGAGCAGTTCTTC	CASSLRQGLRDEQFF
NA	TRBJ1-5	NA	TRBV2	TGTGCCAGCAGTGAAATAGGGGGTAGCAATCAGCCCCAGCATTTT	CASSEIGGSNQPQHF
NA	TRBJ1-2	TRBD1	TRBV29-1	TGCAGCGTTGAAGCCTCCGACAGGGGTGACGGCTACACCTTC	CSVEASDRGDGYTF
NA	TRBJ2-1	TRBD2	TRBV7-3	TGTGCCAGCAGCCCAAGCGGGGGGGCTTTGGATGAGCAGTTCTTC	CASSPSGGALDEQFF
NA	TRBJ1-6	NA	TRBV30	TGTGCCTGGAGTGCGCAACAGGGTAGTTCACCCCTCCACTTT	CAWSAQQGSSPLHF
NA	TRBJ1-6	TRBD1	TRBV2	TGTGCCAGCGAGCGGGGGACAGGGGGCTCTTCACCCCTCCACTTT	CASERGTGGSSPLHF
NA	TRBJ1-1	TRBD1	TRBV30	TGTGCCGGGCAGGACAGGGGAAAAACTGAAGCTTTCTTT	CAGQDRGKTEAFF
NA	TRBJ1-1	NA	TRBV7-9	TGTGCCAGCAGCTTAGGGTACTACACTGAAGCTTTCTTT	CASSLGYYTEAFF
NA	TRBJ1-1	NA	TRBV27	TGTGCCAGCAGAAACTCGGGGAACACTGAAGCTTTCTTT	CASRNSGNTEAFF
NA	TRBJ1-2	TRBD1	TRBV12-3/TRBV12-4	TGTGCCAGCAGCAAACAGGGGGCCCTTGGCTACACCTTC	CASSKQGALGYTF
NA	TRBJ1-2	TRBD1	TRBV4-1	TGCGCCAGCAGCCAAGAAGGGACAGCTAACTATGGCTACACCTTC	CASSQEGTANYGYTF
NA	TRBJ2-3	TRBD1	TRBV6-5	TGTGCCAGCAGCACCGGGACAGGGTCGCGGGGGCGGTATTTT	CASSTGTGSRGRYF
NA	TRBJ2-2	TRBD2	TRBV9	TGTGCCAGCAGCTTTCGGACTAGCGGGTCCACCGGGGAGCTGTTTTTT	CASSFRTSGSTGELFF